A single sample is the source of the 32 T cell receptor beta chains below, sequenced in a study of cytomegalovirus exposure and HLA in healthy donors. The method was immunoSEQ multiplex PCR; TCRdb's version includes in-frame clones alone and lacks a portion of them. Found here are more than 90,000 clones, approximately 93% of them singletons; the top ten hold approximately 1%. The sequencing input was PBMCs. Source of these receptors: a woman between 25 and 40 years old in good health and CMV-seropositive.

Only one count was recorded for this clone. The J gene is TRBJ2-1, the V gene TRBV19; TRBD2 agrees at 8 bases. The V and J ends lost 1 base and 5 bases, in that order; junction bases with no gene match: 19. CDR3 size: 20 residues. Looked up from germline, CDR1 is LNHDA and CDR2 is SQIVND (reference sequence). This chain's CDR3 is CASSIVLWQITSGRHNEQFF. CDR3 bases: TGTGCCAGTAGTATAGTCCTCTGGCAGATAACTAGCGGCCGGCACAATGAGCAGTTCTTC.

The chain is built from TRBV19 and TRBJ2-2; tentative D call: TRBD2 (5 bases). Germline V CDR1 and CDR2: LNHDA, SQIVND (reference sequence). V was clipped by 4 bases and J by 4 bases, with 13 bases between them. This CDR3 contains 15 residues. The CDR3 spells CASSSRGSLTGELFF. The CDR3 DNA reads as TGTGCCAGTAGTAGCCGGGGTAGCCTCACCGGGGAGCTGTTTTTT. The whole variable domain, filled in from reference TRBV19 and TRBJ2-2, reads DGGITQSPKYLFRKEGQNVTLSCEQNLNHDAMYWYRQDPGQGLRLIYYSQIVNDFQKGDIAEGYSVSREKKESFPLTVTSAQKNPTAFYLCASSSRGSLTGELFFGEGSRLTVL.

The chain has TRBV5-1 and TRBJ1-1; tentatively, D is TRBD1 (5 bases). V dropped 3 bases and J dropped 2 bases, with 8 bases sitting between them. Germline CDR1 is SGHRS and CDR2 is YFSETQ. The CDR3 totals 13 residues. CDR3 nucleotides: TGCGCCAGCAGCTATCAGGGAAACACTGAAGCTTTCTTT. This encodes CASSYQGNTEAFF.

The chain carries TRBV11-1 and TRBJ1-4; D unresolved. Germline loops: CDR1 SGHAT, CDR2 FQDESV (reference sequence). Trimming took 6 bases from V and 7 from J, leaving 12 bases between them. The CDR3 contains 13 residues. As DNA, the CDR3 is TGTGCCAGCAGAATAAACGGTGGTGAAAAACTGTTTTTT. Protein sequence: CASRINGGEKLFF.

The chain has TRBV7-2 and TRBJ1-1, with 7 nucleotides matching TRBD1. The CDR3 spans 16 residues. The J segment lost 0 bases and the V segment lost 4 bases, leaving 8 bases of the junction unmatched. Germline assignment: CDR1 SGHTA and CDR2 FQGNSA. The DNA for the CDR3 is TGTGCCAGCAGCTCACCAGGGGGAAATCTGAACACTGAAGCTTTCTTT. Amino acid sequence: CASSSPGGNLNTEAFF.

V usage is TRBV6-5 and J usage is TRBJ1-2; 8 bases line up with TRBD1. Germline V gives CDR1 MNHEY, CDR2 SVGAGI. The CDR3 contains 15 residues. J lost 2 bases, V lost 0 bases, and 2 bases had no gene match. The chain's CDR3 is CASSYSGQGNYGYTF. CDR3 DNA: TGTGCCAGCAGTTACTCAGGACAGGGAAACTATGGCTACACCTTC.

This clone was seen just once. This chain uses TRBV28 with TRBJ2-5, with 8 bases aligning to TRBD1. The length of the CDR3 is 13 residues. Unmatched junction bases numbered 4, after V lost 5 bases and J lost 5 bases. CDR1 MDHEN and CDR2 SYDVKM come from the germline V gene. The CDR3 nucleotides are TGTGCCAGCAGTGCAGGGGGCGCGGAGACCCAGTACTTC. Its protein is CASSAGGAETQYF. Full variable domain (outside the CDR3, taken from reference TRBV28 and TRBJ2-5): DVKVTQSSRYLVKRTGEKVFLECVQDMDHENMFWYRQDPGLGLRLIYFSYDVKMKEKGDIPEGYSVSREKKERFSLILESASTNQTSMYLCASSAGGAETQYFGPGTRLLVL.

J is TRBJ1-1 and V is TRBV19; TRBD1 might be the D (6 bases). Germline loops: CDR1 LNHDA, CDR2 SQIVND (reference sequence). Trimming took off 0 bases at V and 4 bases at J, with 18 bases between the two ends. CDR3 size: 17 residues. This CDR3 reads CASSIDPPGGRGTEAFF. The CDR3 DNA reads as TGTGCCAGTAGTATAGATCCCCCCGGGGGGCGAGGCACTGAAGCTTTCTTT.

This chain links TRBV28 with TRBJ1-5; TRBD1 is a possible D gene (5 bases). This CDR3 contains 14 residues. Germline CDR1 and CDR2: MDHEN and SYDVKM. With 6 bases removed from V and 4 bases from J, the gap between germline ends came to 13 bases. CDR3 amino acids: CASRSLYRNQPQHF. CDR3 nucleotide sequence: TGTGCCAGCAGGTCCCTCTACAGGAATCAGCCCCAGCATTTT.

In its sample, this clone was seen a few times. The chain combines TRBV6-1 with TRBJ1-2, with a weak D call TRBD1 (5 bases). Between the trimmed V and J ends, which lost 6 bases and 4 bases, there was a span of 12 bases. CDR3 length: 13 residues. Germline V CDR1 and CDR2: MNHNS, SASEGT. CDR3 sequence reads: CASRERQTYGYTF. For the CDR3, the DNA is TGTGCCAGCAGAGAGAGACAGACCTATGGCTACACCTTC.

This clone was picked up a small number of times. The chain uses TRBV10-1 and TRBJ2-2; possibly TRBD2 for D (6 bases). CDR1 is WNHNN, CDR2 SYGVQD, per germline (reference sequence). The germline V and J ends were trimmed by 0 bases and 7 bases, with 21 bases remaining between them. The CDR3 extends over 18 amino acids. The CDR3 DNA reads as TGCGCCAGCAGTGAGTCGATTTGGGAGGCCCGAAACCACGGGGAGCTGTTTTTT. Translated, it gives CASSESIWEARNHGELFF.

The chain recombines TRBV4-3 with TRBJ1-5; TRBD1 agrees at 8 bases. J lost 5 bases, V lost 0 bases, and 9 bases had no gene match. Germline V lookup: CDR1 LGHNA, CDR2 YSLEER. CDR3 length: 17 residues. The CDR3 region is CASSQDIAGGGYQPQHF. CDR3 DNA: TGCGCCAGCAGCCAAGATATTGCAGGGGGCGGGTATCAGCCCCAGCATTTT.

In this sample, this clone turned up once. This sequence joins TRBV27 and TRBJ2-7; D is unresolved. Germline V gene data show CDR1 as MNHEY and CDR2 as SMNVEV (reference sequence). The germline V and J ends were trimmed by 0 bases and 4 bases, with 16 bases remaining between them. The CDR3 sequence is 16 residues long. The CDR3 sequence is CASSLSAPYVEYEQYF. The DNA of the CDR3 is TGTGCCAGCAGTTTATCGGCCCCCTACGTGGAGTACGAGCAGTACTTC.

The CDR3 DNA reads as TGTGCCTGGAGTAGTAACCTTGGGGGGACTGAAGCTTTCTTT. Amino acid sequence: CAWSSNLGGTEAFF. The gene calls are TRBV30 and TRBJ1-1; a weak D match, TRBD1 (5 bases). Trimming pared 2 bases from V and 5 bases from J, leaving 15 bases between. This CDR3 is built from 14 residues. From germline, CDR1 is GTSNPN and CDR2 SVGIG (reference sequence).

The chain employs TRBV6-5 and TRBJ1-2; no clear D gene. The CDR3 length is 13 residues. Trimming stripped 5 bases from V and 4 bases from J, with 11 bases between. From germline, CDR1 is MNHEY and CDR2 SVGAGI. Written as DNA, the CDR3 is TGTGCCAGCAGTCACCCACTTGGCTATGGCTACACCTTC. Its translation is CASSHPLGYGYTF.

This clone is a singleton in its sample. This sequence joins TRBV28 and TRBJ2-7, with 10 bases lining up with TRBD1. The CDR3 consists of 15 residues. J was trimmed by 2 bases and V by 4 bases; bases with no gene match: 5. CDR1 and CDR2 from the germline V gene are MDHEN and SYDVKM. CDR3 region: CASSSVGQGAYEQYF. Here the CDR3 DNA reads TGTGCCAGCAGTTCCGTCGGACAGGGGGCCTACGAGCAGTACTTC. The full variable domain, its missing parts supplied by reference TRBV28 and TRBJ2-7, is DVKVTQSSRYLVKRTGEKVFLECVQDMDHENMFWYRQDPGLGLRLIYFSYDVKMKEKGDIPEGYSVSREKKERFSLILESASTNQTSMYLCASSSVGQGAYEQYFGPGTRLTVT.

This clone was found once. Written as DNA, the CDR3 is TGTGCCAGCAGCCTCAACAGGGGGTCCTACGAGCAGTACTTC. Translated, it gives CASSLNRGSYEQYF. The chain joins TRBV4-2 to TRBJ2-7, with TRBD1 matching 8 bases. V dropped 4 bases and J dropped 1; count of bases not matched to a gene: 3. This CDR3 has 14 residues. CDR1 and CDR2 from the germline V gene are LGHNA and YNFKEQ.

About this clone itself: The same CDR3 arises from other DNA sequences in this sample as well. This rearrangement joins TRBV15 to TRBJ2-1; 10 bases fit TRBD1. The J segment lost 4 bases and the V segment lost 3 bases, leaving 0 bases of the junction unmatched. CDR3 length: 14 residues. From germline, CDR1 is LNHNV and CDR2 YYDKDF (reference sequence). Here the CDR3 reads CATSRDRGYNEQFF. The DNA of the CDR3 is TGTGCCACCAGCAGGGACAGGGGGTACAATGAGCAGTTCTTC.

This sequence joins TRBV4-2 and TRBJ1-1, with a possible D match to TRBD1 (6 bases). The V end was cut by 0 bases, the J end by 0 bases, with 14 bases between. Germline-derived CDR1 and CDR2 are LGHNA and YNFKEQ. The CDR3 consists of 17 residues. The chain's CDR3 is CASSQEKTRGLNTEAFF. In DNA, the CDR3 is TGTGCCAGCAGCCAAGAAAAGACCAGGGGACTGAACACTGAAGCTTTCTTT.

The chain is built from TRBV28 and TRBJ2-7; 11 bases are shared with TRBD1. CDR1 is MDHEN and CDR2 is SYDVKM in the germline V gene. The CDR3 consists of 15 residues. The V gene end was trimmed by 5 bases and the J gene end by 6 bases; junction bases not matched to a gene: 9. The CDR3 region is CASSERTGGGGEQYF. DNA for the CDR3: TGTGCCAGCAGTGAAAGGACAGGGGGCGGAGGCGAGCAGTACTTC.

The chain carries TRBV27 and TRBJ2-7; tentatively, D is TRBD2 (7 bases). Germline V gene lookup returns CDR1 MNHEY and CDR2 SMNVEV (reference sequence). The V end was cut by 4 bases, the J end by 3 bases, with 16 bases between. There are 15 residues in the CDR3. The CDR3 sequence is CASSSPIGGVYEQYF. CDR3 DNA: TGTGCCAGCAGTTCCCCAATAGGGGGGGTCTACGAGCAGTACTTC.

This clone has a handful of counts. Other DNA sequences in this sample translate to the same CDR3. The genes are TRBV28 and TRBJ2-7, with D perhaps matching TRBD1 (5 bases). Germline CDR1 MDHEN, CDR2 SYDVKM. The ends were cut back, 3 bases at V and 7 bases at J, with 10 bases in the middle. This CDR3 region has 12 residues. As DNA, the CDR3 is TGTGCCAGCAGTTTGGGGCGAGGTGAGCAGTACTTC. It is translated as CASSLGRGEQYF.

This chain links TRBV7-6 with TRBJ2-7; 7 bases are shared with TRBD2. Germline V gives CDR1 SGHVS, CDR2 FNYEAQ. J was trimmed by 7 bases and V by 5 bases; bases with no gene match: 8. This CDR3 is 13 amino acids long. The CDR3 sequence: CASSAGPAGEQYF. In DNA form, the CDR3 reads TGTGCCAGCAGCGCGGGACCAGCGGGGGAGCAGTACTTC.

The V call is TRBV5-4, the J call TRBJ1-2; D perhaps matches TRBD1 (5 bases). V dropped 0 bases and J dropped 2 bases, with 11 bases sitting between them. Germline CDR1 is SGHNT and CDR2 is YYREEE (reference sequence). CDR3 length: 15 residues. CDR3 sequence reads: CASSLEGRANYGYTF. For the CDR3, the DNA is TGTGCCAGCAGCTTGGAGGGCAGGGCAAACTATGGCTACACCTTC. The complete variable domain, with remaining parts taken from reference TRBV5-4 and TRBJ1-2, reads ETGVTQSPTHLIKTRGQQVTLRCSSQSGHNTVSWYQQALGQGPQFIFQYYREEENGRGNFPPRFSGLQFPNYSSELNVNALELDDSALYLCASSLEGRANYGYTFGSGTRLTVV.

As DNA, the CDR3 is TGTGCCAGCAGCTTAGGGTGGGGTGTCAGGGACACTGAAGCTTTCTTT. Translating gives CASSLGWGVRDTEAFF. V gene TRBV7-2 combines with J gene TRBJ1-1; D perhaps matches TRBD1 (5 bases). V gave up 1 base and J gave up 3 bases, with 15 bases separating them. Looked up from germline, CDR1 is SGHTA and CDR2 is FQGNSA. CDR3 length: 16 amino acids.

The genes are TRBV7-2 and TRBJ2-5; perhaps TRBD1 as D (5 bases). The germline V gene has CDR1 SGHTA and CDR2 FQGNSA. Trimming left V 1 base short and J 3 bases short, with 9 bases between. The CDR3 has 14 amino acids. The CDR3 loop is CASSLVVDKETQYF. The CDR3 nucleotides read TGTGCCAGCAGCTTAGTTGTGGACAAAGAGACCCAGTACTTC. Filled out from reference TRBV7-2 and TRBJ2-5, the complete variable domain reads GAGVSQSPSNKVTEKGKDVELRCDPISGHTALYWYRQSLGQGLEFLIYFQGNSAPDKSGLPSDRFSAERTGGSVSTLTIQRTQQEDSAVYLCASSLVVDKETQYFGPGTRLLVL.

The V call is TRBV30, the J call TRBJ1-2; TRBD1 matches at 8 bases. The germline gives CDR1 GTSNPN, CDR2 SVGIG (reference sequence). Germline trimming cut 4 bases from V and 7 bases from J; bases unmatched to any gene: 11. The CDR3 is 14 amino acids. This CDR3 reads CAWTLGQGAFGYTF. Written as DNA, the CDR3 is TGTGCCTGGACCCTAGGGCAGGGGGCTTTTGGCTACACCTTC.

V usage is TRBV10-3 and J usage is TRBJ2-7; 8 bases are a match to TRBD1. The germline gives CDR1 ENHRY, CDR2 SYGVKD. After removal of 4 bases from V and 6 bases from J, the junction contained 5 bases not matched to a gene. This CDR3 is built from 13 residues. The CDR3 protein is CAISGDRSAEQYF. The DNA for the CDR3 is TGTGCCATCAGTGGGGACAGGTCGGCCGAGCAGTACTTC.

The genes are TRBV4-1 and TRBJ2-2, with a weak D call TRBD1 (5 bases). Germline assignment: CDR1 MGHRA and CDR2 YSYEKL. CDR3 length: 16 amino acids. V lost 3 bases and J 4 bases, leaving 15 bases between the germline ends. This chain's CDR3 is CASSQGRYRSTGELFF. CDR3 DNA sequence: TGCGCCAGCAGCCAGGGCCGTTACAGGAGCACCGGGGAGCTGTTTTTT.

The chain recombines TRBV4-2 with TRBJ2-1; 10 bases agree with TRBD2. The germline V gene encodes CDR1 LGHNA and CDR2 YNFKEQ. The CDR3 is 17 residues long. The V and J ends lost 0 bases and 8 bases, in that order; junction bases with no gene match: 10. In DNA form, the CDR3 reads TGTGCCAGCAGCCAAGATTTGGCTAGCGGGAGTAGGTATGAGCAGTTCTTC. The encoded protein is CASSQDLASGSRYEQFF.

The J gene is TRBJ2-7, the V gene TRBV2; 12 nucleotides match TRBD1. J lost 4 bases, V lost 7 bases, and 5 bases had no gene match. Looked up from germline, CDR1 is SNHLY and CDR2 is FYNNEI. This CDR3 has 14 amino acids. The CDR3 coding sequence is TGTGCCAGCAAGGCGGGACAGGGGGCATACGAGCAGTACTTC. This codes for CASKAGQGAYEQYF. The full variable domain, rest sourced from reference TRBV2 and TRBJ2-7, is EPEVTQTPSHQVTQMGQEVILRCVPISNHLYFYWYRQILGQKVEFLVSFYNNEISEKSEIFDDQFSVERPDGSNFTLKIRSTKLEDSAMYFCASKAGQGAYEQYFGPGTRLTVT.

This chain connects TRBV29-1 to TRBJ2-1, with D hard to call. Germline CDR1 SQVTM, CDR2 ANQGSEA. The CDR3 covers 15 residues. V lost 1 base and J lost 0, with 10 bases in between. DNA of the CDR3: TGCAGCGTTGAAGCAGCGATTAGCTCCTACAATGAGCAGTTCTTC. Protein: CSVEAAISSYNEQFF.